The clone carrying this T cell receptor (beta chain) was detected a few times. The antigen remains unidentified. MiXCR was run by TCRdb on the 5' RACE reads, yielding one entry per CDR3 protein. The table lists around 490,000 distinct CDR3 sequences, roughly an eighth of them singletons. The CDR3 consists of 16 residues. Trimming cost V 5 bases and J 2 bases, with 19 bases left between them. Germline assignment: CDR1 MNHEY and CDR2 SMNVEV (reference sequence). The data were taken from a study of identical twins. Study conclusions and caveats: Twin-shared out-of-frame alpha sequences were enriched for low generation probability. Insertions were reduced in abundant cord blood beta clonotypes but not in memory repertoires.

These data were also reused for a study on yellow fever vaccine responses in identical twins. As that study records: Twins reportedly showed a vaccine T cell response that seemed partly convergent and partly personalized.

The receptor was derived from a woman younger than 30 in good health. The rearrangement links TRBV27 to TRBJ2-7; possibly TRBD2 for D (6 bases). What was sequenced was CD4+ T cells sorted from blood. The chain's CDR3 is CASSPPGRRTTYEQYF. The CDR3 DNA sequence: TGTGCCAGCAGTCCCCCGGGAAGGCGGACTACCTACGAGCAGTACTTC.